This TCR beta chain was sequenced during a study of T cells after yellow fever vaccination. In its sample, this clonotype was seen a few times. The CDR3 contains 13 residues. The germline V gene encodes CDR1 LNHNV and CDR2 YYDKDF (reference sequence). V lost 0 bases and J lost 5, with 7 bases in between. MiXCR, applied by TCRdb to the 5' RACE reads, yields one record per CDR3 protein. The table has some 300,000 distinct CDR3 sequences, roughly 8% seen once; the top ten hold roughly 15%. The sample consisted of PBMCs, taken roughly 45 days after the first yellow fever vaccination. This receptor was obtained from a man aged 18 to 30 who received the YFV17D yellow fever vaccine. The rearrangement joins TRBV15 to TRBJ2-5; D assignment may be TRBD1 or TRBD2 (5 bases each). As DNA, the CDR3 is TGTGCCACCAGCAGAGAATGGGGGGAGACCCAGTACTTC. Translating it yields CATSREWGETQYF.